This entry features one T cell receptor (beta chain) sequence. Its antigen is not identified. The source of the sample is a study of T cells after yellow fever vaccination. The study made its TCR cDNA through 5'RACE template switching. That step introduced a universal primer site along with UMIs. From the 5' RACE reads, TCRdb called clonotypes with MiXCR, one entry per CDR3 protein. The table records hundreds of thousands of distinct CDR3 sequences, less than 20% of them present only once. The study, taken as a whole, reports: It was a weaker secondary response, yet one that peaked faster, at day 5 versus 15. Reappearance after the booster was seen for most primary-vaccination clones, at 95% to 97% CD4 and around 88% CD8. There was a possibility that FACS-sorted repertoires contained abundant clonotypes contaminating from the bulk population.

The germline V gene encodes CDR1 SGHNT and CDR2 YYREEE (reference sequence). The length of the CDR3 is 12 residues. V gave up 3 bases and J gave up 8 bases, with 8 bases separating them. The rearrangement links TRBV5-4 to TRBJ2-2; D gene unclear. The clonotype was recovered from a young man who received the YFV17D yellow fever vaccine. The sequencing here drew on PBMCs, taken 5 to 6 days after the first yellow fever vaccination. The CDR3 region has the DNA TGTGCCAGCAGCTCCGAGGCTGGGGAGCTGTTTTTT. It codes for CASSSEAGELFF.